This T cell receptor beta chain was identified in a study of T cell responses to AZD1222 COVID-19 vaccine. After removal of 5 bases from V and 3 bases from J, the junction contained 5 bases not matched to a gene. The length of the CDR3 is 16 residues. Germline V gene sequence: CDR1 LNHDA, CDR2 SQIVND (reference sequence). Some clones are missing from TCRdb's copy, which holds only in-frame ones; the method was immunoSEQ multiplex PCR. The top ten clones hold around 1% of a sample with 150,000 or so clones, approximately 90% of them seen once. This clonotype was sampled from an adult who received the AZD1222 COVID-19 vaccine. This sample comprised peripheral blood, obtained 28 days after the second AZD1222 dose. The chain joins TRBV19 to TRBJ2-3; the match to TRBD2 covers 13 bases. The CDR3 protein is CASSPRTSGRTDTQYF. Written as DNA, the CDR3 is TGTGCCAGTAGTCCGAGGACTAGCGGGAGAACAGATACGCAGTATTTT.